This T cell receptor beta chain was profiled in a study of OX40 agonist ivuxolimab in advanced cancers. Turning to the overall study: Ivuxolimab was a fully human IgG2 agonistic monoclonal antibody targeting the costimulatory receptor OX40 (CD134). Intravenous ivuxolimab was administered to patients every 2 weeks at six dose levels: 0.01, 0.1, 0.3, 1.5, 3 and 10 mg/kg. Of the approximately 50 dose-escalation patients, hepatocellular carcinoma was present in about 20, melanoma in approximately 15, renal cell carcinoma in 9 and head and neck cancer in 9. In the dose-escalation cohort, 75% to 85% of patients were male, and the mean age was around 60 years with a range of roughly 23 to 79. Patients were allowed to have had prior anti-PD-1, anti-PD-L1 or anti-CTLA-4 therapy, and 30% to 40% of the dose-escalation patients had been treated with checkpoint inhibitors. Partial responses were achieved by three dose-escalation patients, of whom one had hepatocellular carcinoma and two had cutaneous melanoma. The purpose of peripheral TCRbeta sequencing was to test whether ivuxolimab changed TCR sequence diversity and led to clonal T-cell expansion. The paper covers the monotherapy dose-escalation part of the phase I ivuxolimab trial, which included N of about 56 patients. The investigation overall reported the following: Clonal expansion of both CD4+ and CD8+ blood T cells was observed from baseline to week 6 at doses 0.1 to 3.0 mg/kg. On average, CD8+ T cells showed more expanded clones than CD4+ T cells after ivuxolimab. In the 0.1-3.0 mg/kg groups, partial responders had among the lowest normalized peripheral clonal expansion, particularly in CD8+ T cells. The antigen specificity of the peripheral T cells that underwent clonal expansion was not determined. Low levels of normalized T-cell clonal expansion were also seen in some patients who did not respond.

As concerns this clone: Which antigen it targets is not known. No base quality information exists; no much larger clone differs at one position.

Genomic DNA was isolated from the sorted cells so that the TCRbeta CDR3 region could be sequenced. The immunoSEQ Assay was used to sequence the TCRbeta CDR3 regions. TCRdb obtained this table from immuneACCESS and retained in-frame rearrangements with V and J assigned. These tables miss some clones; where compared with another copy, unresolved V genes account for less than half of the shortfall, and the remainder is unexplained. This sample comprises over 50,000 clones, around 89% of them detected only once. Clones ranked in the top ten supply over 1.1% of the sample. CDR1 and CDR2 are drawn from the germline V gene: SNHLY, FYNNEI. The cysteine opens and the phenylalanine closes a CDR3 of 16 amino acids. The read is trimmed to its CDR3 DNA, 48 bases read in frame from base 1. Here V drops 5 bases and J drops 2 bases, and the junction holds 7 bases not matched to any gene. Patients with autoimmune disease history or receiving systemic immunosuppression were excluded from the trial. In every dose cohort, peripheral blood was drawn for TCR sequencing at baseline, cycle 4 day 1, and cycle 7 day 1. The samples were drawn from a first-in-human, open-label, multicenter phase I dose-escalation trial of ivuxolimab. Adults with locally advanced or metastatic melanoma, renal cell, hepatocellular, or head and neck squamous cell carcinoma were enrolled in the trial. CD4+ and CD8+ T cells were sorted separately from peripheral blood before TCR sequencing.

The V and J genes are TRBV2 and TRBJ2-2, with 8 junctional bases fitting TRBD1. Sequences were derived from CD4+ or CD8+ T cells sorted from blood, sampled in a trial of the OX40 agonist ivuxolimab. This sequence was found in an adult with an advanced solid tumor such as melanoma, head and neck, liver or kidney cancer. Here the CDR3 is given as CASSLTGGQNTGELFF. At the DNA level, the sequence is TGTGCCAGCAGTCTAACAGGGGGGCAAAACACCGGGGAGCTGTTTTTT.